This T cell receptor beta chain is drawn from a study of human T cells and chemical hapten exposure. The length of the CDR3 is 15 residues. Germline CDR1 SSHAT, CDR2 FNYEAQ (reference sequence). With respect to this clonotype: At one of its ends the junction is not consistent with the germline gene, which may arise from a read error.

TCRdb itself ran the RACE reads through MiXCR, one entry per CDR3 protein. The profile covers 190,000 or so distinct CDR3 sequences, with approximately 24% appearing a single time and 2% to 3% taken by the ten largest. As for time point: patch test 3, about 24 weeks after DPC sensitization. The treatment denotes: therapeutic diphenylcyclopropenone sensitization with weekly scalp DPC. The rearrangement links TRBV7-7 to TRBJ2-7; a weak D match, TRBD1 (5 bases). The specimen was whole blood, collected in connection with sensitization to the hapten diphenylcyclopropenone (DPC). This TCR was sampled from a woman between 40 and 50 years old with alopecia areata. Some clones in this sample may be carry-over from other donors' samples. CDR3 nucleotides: TGTGCTAGCAGCCAGATGGCAGGGCGGTCCTACGAGCAGTACTTC. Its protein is CASSQMAGRSYEQYF. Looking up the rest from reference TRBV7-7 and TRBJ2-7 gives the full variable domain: GAGVSQSPRYKVTKRGQDVTLRCDPISSHATLYWYQQALGQGPEFLTYFNYEAQPDKSGLPSDRFSAERPEGSISTLTIQRTEQRDSAMYRCASSQMAGRSYEQYFGPGTRLTVT.